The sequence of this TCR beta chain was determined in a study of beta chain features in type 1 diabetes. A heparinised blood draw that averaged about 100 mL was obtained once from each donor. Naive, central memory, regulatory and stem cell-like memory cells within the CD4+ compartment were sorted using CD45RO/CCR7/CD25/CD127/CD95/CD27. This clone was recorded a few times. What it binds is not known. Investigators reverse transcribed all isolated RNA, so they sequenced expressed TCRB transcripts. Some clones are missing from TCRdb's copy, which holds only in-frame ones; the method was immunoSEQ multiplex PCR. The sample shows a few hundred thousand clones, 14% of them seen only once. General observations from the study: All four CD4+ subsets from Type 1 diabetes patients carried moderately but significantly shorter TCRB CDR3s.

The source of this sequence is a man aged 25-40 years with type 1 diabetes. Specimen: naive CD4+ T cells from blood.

CDR3 residues: CATRTSAYNEQFF. DNA for the CDR3: TGCGCCACCCGGACTAGCGCCTACAATGAGCAGTTCTTC. V is TRBV5-1 and J is TRBJ2-1, with 9 bases matching TRBD2. This CDR3 has 13 amino acids. CDR1 is SGHRS, CDR2 YFSETQ, per germline. V was clipped by 9 bases and J by 2 bases; unmatched bases: 3.